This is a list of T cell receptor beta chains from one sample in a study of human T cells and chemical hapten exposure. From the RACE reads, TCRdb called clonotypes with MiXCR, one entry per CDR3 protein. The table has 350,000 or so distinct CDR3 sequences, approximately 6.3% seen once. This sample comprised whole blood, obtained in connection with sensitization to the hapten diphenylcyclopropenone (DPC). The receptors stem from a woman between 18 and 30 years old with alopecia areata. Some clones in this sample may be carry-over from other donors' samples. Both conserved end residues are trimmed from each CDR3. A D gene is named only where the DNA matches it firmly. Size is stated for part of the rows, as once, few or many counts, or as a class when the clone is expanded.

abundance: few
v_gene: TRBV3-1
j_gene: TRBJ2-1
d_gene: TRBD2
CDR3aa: ASSQDQRSGGEQF

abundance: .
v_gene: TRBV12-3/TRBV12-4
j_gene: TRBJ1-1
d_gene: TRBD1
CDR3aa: ASLDRGGTEAF

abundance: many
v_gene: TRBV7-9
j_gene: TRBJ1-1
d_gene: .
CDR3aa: ASSLKGEAF

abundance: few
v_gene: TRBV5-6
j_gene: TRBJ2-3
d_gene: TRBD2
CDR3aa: ASSLDATSGATDTQY

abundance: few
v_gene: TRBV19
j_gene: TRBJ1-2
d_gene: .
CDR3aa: ASSMNGFGGSGYT

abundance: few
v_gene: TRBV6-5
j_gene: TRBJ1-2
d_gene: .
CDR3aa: ASSYSRDDYGYT

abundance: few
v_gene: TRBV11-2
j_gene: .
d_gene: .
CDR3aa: ASSLARWQTQY

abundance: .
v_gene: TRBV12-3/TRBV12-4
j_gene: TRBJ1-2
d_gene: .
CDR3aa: ASSPGRITIRGYT

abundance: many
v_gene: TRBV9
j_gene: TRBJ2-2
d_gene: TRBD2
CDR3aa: ASSLFSGGNTGELF

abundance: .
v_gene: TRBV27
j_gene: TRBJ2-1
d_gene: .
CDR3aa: ASSLMRGGGYNEQF

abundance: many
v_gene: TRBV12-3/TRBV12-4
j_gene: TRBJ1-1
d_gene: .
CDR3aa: ASSFGGQGEAF

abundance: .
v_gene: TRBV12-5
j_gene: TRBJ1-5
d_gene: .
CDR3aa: ASGSSFAGIVNQPQH

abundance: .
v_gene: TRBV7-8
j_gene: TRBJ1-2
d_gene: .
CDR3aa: ASSLVGGVDPYGYT

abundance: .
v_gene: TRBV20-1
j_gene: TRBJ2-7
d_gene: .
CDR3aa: SASPRFSYEQY

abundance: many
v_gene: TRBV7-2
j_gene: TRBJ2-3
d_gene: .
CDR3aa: ASSQGTDTQY

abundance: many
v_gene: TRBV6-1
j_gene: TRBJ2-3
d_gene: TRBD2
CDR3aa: ASSPLRGITDTQY

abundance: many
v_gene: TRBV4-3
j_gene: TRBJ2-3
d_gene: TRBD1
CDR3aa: ASSQAPQGAGDTQY

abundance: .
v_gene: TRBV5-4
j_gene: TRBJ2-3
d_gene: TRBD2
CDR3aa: ASSSLLAGGTTDTQY

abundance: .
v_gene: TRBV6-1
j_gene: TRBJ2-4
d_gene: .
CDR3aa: ASSERGSNKNIQY

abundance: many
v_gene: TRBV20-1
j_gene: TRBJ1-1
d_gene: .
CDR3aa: SARGGPEAF

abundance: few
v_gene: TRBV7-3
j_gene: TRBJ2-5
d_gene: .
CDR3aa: ASSSKVQETQY

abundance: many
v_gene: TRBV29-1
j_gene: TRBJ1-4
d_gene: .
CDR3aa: SARKAGRNEKLF

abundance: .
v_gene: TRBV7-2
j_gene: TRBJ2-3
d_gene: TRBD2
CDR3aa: ASSLASGARDTQY

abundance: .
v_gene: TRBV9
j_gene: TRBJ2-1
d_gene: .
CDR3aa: ASSVISSSYNEQF

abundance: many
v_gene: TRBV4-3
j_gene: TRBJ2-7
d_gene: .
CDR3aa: ASSQDVGDYEQY